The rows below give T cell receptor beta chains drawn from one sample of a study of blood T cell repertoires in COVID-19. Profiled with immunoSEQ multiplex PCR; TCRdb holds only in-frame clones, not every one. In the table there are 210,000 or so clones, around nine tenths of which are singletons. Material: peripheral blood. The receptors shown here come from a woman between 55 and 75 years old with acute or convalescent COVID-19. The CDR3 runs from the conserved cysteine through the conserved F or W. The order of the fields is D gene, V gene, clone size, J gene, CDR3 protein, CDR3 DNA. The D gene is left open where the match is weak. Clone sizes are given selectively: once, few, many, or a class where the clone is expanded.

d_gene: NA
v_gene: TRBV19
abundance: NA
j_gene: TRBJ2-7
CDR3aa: CASSIGQQGGEQYF
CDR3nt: TGTGCCAGTAGTATAGGGCAACAAGGCGGCGAGCAGTACTTC

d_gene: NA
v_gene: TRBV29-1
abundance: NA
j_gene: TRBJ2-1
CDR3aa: CSLEDYRETGNEQFF
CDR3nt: TGCAGCCTAGAGGACTATCGGGAGACGGGCAATGAGCAGTTCTTC

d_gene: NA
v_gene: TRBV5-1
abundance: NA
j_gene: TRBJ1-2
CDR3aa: CASSLGVKQGSNGYTF
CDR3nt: TGCGCCAGCAGCTTGGGGGTAAAACAGGGTTCTAATGGCTACACCTTC

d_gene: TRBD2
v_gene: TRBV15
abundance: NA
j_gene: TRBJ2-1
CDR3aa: CATSRDLAGGNEQFF
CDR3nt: TGTGCCACCAGCAGAGATCTTGCGGGAGGTAATGAGCAGTTCTTC

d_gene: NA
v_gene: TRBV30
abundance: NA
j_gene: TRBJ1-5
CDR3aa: CAWSVRGGSNQPQHF
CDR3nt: TGTGCCTGGAGTGTCAGGGGCGGTAGCAATCAGCCCCAGCATTTT

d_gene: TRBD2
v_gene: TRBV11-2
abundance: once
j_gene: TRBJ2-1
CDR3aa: CASSTSSGSYNEQFF
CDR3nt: TGTGCCAGCAGCACATCTAGCGGGAGTTACAATGAGCAGTTCTTC

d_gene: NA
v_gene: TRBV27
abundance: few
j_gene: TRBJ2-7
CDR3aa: CASSLRGGQGLYEQYF
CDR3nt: TGTGCCAGCAGTTTACGGGGGGGACAGGGTTTGTACGAGCAGTACTTC

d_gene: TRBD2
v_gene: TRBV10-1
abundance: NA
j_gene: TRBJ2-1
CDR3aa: CASSDGTSGRYGQFF
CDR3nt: TGCGCCAGCAGTGATGGGACTAGCGGGAGGTACGGGCAGTTCTTC

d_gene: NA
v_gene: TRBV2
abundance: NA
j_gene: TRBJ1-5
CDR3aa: CASSEISGYNQPQHF
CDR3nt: TGTGCCAGCAGTGAGATAAGCGGATACAATCAGCCCCAGCATTTT

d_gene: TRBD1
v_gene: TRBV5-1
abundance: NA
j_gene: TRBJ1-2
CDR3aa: CASSTGQGLNYGYTF
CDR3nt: TGCGCCAGCAGCACAGGACAGGGGCTCAACTATGGCTACACCTTC

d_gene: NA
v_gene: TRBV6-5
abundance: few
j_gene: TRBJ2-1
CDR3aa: CASSPGLLGEQFF
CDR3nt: TGTGCCAGCAGTCCCGGCCTCCTCGGGGAGCAGTTCTTC

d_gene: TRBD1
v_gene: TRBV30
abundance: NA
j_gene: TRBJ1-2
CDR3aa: CAWSGQGARGYTF
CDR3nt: TGTGCCTGGAGTGGACAGGGGGCGAGGGGCTACACCTTC

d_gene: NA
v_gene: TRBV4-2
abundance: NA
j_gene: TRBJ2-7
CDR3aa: CASSQGAEQYF
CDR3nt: TGTGCCAGCAGCCAAGGAGCTGAGCAGTACTTC

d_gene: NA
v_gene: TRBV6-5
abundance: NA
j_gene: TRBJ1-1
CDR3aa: CASSYTPGTEAFF
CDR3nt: TGTGCCAGCAGTTACACGCCAGGCACTGAAGCTTTCTTT

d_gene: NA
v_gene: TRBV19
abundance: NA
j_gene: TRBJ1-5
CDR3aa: CASSITGNQPQHF
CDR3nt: TGTGCCAGTAGTATAACTGGTAATCAGCCCCAGCATTTT

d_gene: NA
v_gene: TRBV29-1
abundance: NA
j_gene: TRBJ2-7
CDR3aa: CSVAQGRYEQYF
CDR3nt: TGCAGCGTTGCACAGGGCCGCTACGAGCAGTACTTC

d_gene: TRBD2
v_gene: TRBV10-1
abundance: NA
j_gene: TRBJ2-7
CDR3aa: CASSSSGTSGRAGYEQYF
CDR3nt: TGCGCCAGCAGTTCCAGTGGGACTAGCGGGAGGGCCGGGTACGAGCAGTACTTC

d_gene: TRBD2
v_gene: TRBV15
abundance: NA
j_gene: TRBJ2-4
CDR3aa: CATSRGSGGGENIQYF
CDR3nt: TGTGCCACCAGCAGGGGTAGCGGGGGAGGTGAAAACATTCAGTACTTC

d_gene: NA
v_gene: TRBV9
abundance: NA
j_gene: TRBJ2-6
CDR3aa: CASSAQSAGAGANVLTF
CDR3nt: TGTGCCAGCAGCGCCCAGAGTGCTGGAGCTGGGGCCAACGTCCTGACTTTC

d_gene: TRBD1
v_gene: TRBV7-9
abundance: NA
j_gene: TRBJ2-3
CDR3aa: CASSPYLTRGPADTQYF
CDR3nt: TGTGCCAGCAGCCCTTATCTAACCAGGGGGCCTGCTGATACGCAGTATTTT

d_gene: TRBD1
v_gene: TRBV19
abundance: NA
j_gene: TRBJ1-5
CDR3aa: CASSNRDRNQPQHF
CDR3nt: TGTGCCAGTAGTAACCGGGACAGGAATCAGCCCCAGCATTTT

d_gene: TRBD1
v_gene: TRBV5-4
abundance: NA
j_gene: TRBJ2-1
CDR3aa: CASRRDRGHEQFF
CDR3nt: TGTGCCAGCAGACGGGACAGGGGCCATGAGCAGTTCTTC

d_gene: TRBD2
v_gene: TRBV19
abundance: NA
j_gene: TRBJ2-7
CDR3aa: CASSSPGLAGVYEQYF
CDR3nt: TGTGCCAGTAGTTCGCCGGGACTAGCGGGAGTTTACGAGCAGTACTTC

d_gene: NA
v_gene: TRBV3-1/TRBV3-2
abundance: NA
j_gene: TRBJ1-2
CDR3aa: CASSPGLPIAGYGYTF
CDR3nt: TGTGCCAGCAGCCCAGGGCTTCCCATAGCAGGCTATGGCTACACCTTC

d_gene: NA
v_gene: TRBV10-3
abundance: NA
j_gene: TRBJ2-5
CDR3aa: CAISELGDKETQYF
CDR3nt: TGTGCCATCAGTGAGTTAGGGGACAAAGAGACCCAGTACTTC